The clone carrying this T cell receptor (beta chain) showed up just a few times. The target antigen is unknown. This entry comes from a study of T cell repertoires in cytomegalovirus infection. Study-level background: Public TCR beta signatures were indicative of both CMV infection and a matching HLA type. Regarding the study as a whole: There were carriers of CMV plus the relevant HLA, and cumulative public TCR beta family frequency identified them. HLA-C-restricted, CMV-specific TCR beta clonotypes were dominant ex vivo.

The V segment lost 2 bases and the J segment 5 bases; nucleotides outside the gene matches: 15. The CDR3 consists of 17 residues. Germline CDR1 reads LGHDT; CDR2 reads YNNKEL (reference sequence). TCRdb ran MiXCR on the reads and lists one entry per CDR3 protein. Found here are 480,000 or so distinct CDR3 sequences, about 10% of them singletons; the top ten hold around 9.6%. The V call is TRBV3-1, the J call TRBJ2-7; TRBD2 agrees at 7 bases. The TCR sequence derives from a human donor in good health (CMV status not recorded). Some clones in this sample may be carry-over from other donors' samples. Sequenced: PBMCs. The CDR3 spells CASSQSEVRREKHEQYF. CDR3 DNA: TGTGCCAGCAGCCAATCCGAGGTCAGGCGGGAGAAGCACGAGCAGTACTTC.